Shown below are 7 T cell receptor beta chains from a single sample sequenced in a study of breast tumors, draining lymph nodes, adjacent tissues. TCRdb passed the multiplex PCR reads through MiXCR, listing each CDR3 protein once. In the table there are 130,000 or so distinct CDR3 sequences, approximately 20% of which are singletons. Breast cancer patients provided tissue from their axillary draining lymph nodes. Sequenced sample: axillary lymph node tissue. The source is a female donor with breast cancer. Some clones in this sample may be carry-over from other donors' samples.

This clonotype was detected many times. The chain combines TRBV2 with TRBJ2-1; TRBD2 agrees at 13 bases. Trimming cost V 5 bases and J 9 bases; bases outside gene matches: 10. Germline values: CDR1 SNHLY, CDR2 FYNNEI. This CDR3 spans 16 amino acids. In DNA, the CDR3 is TGTGCCAGCAGTCCTCCGGGACTAGCGGGAAATGGTGAGCAGTTCTTC. It translates to CASSPPGLAGNGEQFF.

In regard to this clonotype: One base away lies a much larger clone, so this may be a sequencing read error. CDR3: CAGSRSGGPYEQYF. DNA of the CDR3: TGTGCCGGCAGTCGAAGCGGGGGGCCCTACGAGCAGTACTTC. The chain uses TRBV6-5 and TRBJ2-7; 9 bases map to TRBD2. Germline lookup yields CDR1 MNHEY and CDR2 SVGAGI. The CDR3 covers 14 residues.

This clonotype was detected many times. This rearrangement joins TRBV3-1 to TRBJ2-1; D is ambiguous. Germline V CDR1 and CDR2: LGHDT, YNNKEL (reference sequence). The germline V and J ends were trimmed by 4 bases and 5 bases, with 15 bases remaining between them. CDR3 length: 15 residues. CDR3 loop: CASSPDRVSHNEQFF. As DNA, the CDR3 is TGTGCCAGCAGCCCAGATCGGGTTTCCCACAATGAGCAGTTCTTC.

This clonotype has a count of ten or more. This sequence joins TRBV27 and TRBJ2-7; D is ambiguous. The CDR3 runs 14 residues. Per germline, CDR1 MNHEY and CDR2 SMNVEV (reference sequence). V lost 0 bases and J 0 bases, leaving 6 bases between the germline ends. In DNA, the CDR3 is TGTGCCAGCAGTTTATCGAAGAGCTCCTACGAGCAGTACTTC. Amino acids: CASSLSKSSYEQYF.

This chain connects TRBV27 to TRBJ2-1, with D unresolved. The CDR3 loop spans 13 amino acids. Germline V gene lookup returns CDR1 MNHEY and CDR2 SMNVEV (reference sequence). V shed 10 bases and J shed 7 bases, with 17 bases lying between them. The CDR3: CATLQSRLNEQFF. CDR3 nucleotide sequence: TGTGCCACCCTGCAGTCCCGATTGAATGAGCAGTTCTTC.

At least ten counts were recorded for this clonotype. At one end the junction does not follow the germline gene, possibly because of a read error. This chain uses TRBV20-1 with TRBJ2-1, with 13 positions matching TRBD2. The CDR3 runs 12 residues. Germline CDR1 and CDR2: DFQATT and SNEGSKA (reference sequence). This CDR3 is CSASPTSGRAHF. CDR3 DNA: TGCAGTGCTAGCCCTACTAGCGGGAGGGCCCACTTC.

Of note for this clonotype: A much larger clone is a single base away; this may be a read error. J is TRBJ1-2 and V is TRBV19, with a weak D call TRBD1 (6 bases). The CDR3 totals 13 residues. Germline V CDR1 and CDR2: LNHDA, SQIVND (reference sequence). The CDR3 loop is CAGSNRRGYGYTF. CDR3 DNA sequence: TGTGCCGGTAGTAATCGCAGGGGATATGGCTACACCTTC.